This T cell receptor beta chain appears in the sequencing data of a study of shared clonotypes between healthy human individuals. Study-wide background: Each donor's CD4 naive and CD4 memory cells filled three plates apiece, CD8 naive two, and CD8 memory one. Study outcomes and limitations: Memory subsets had estimated richness that was generally smaller than that of naive subsets.

This clone was observed once. The target antigen is unknown. The germline V gene encodes CDR1 SGHDT and CDR2 YYEEEE. The CDR3 is made up of 15 amino acids. The ends were cut back, 1 base at V and 2 bases at J, with 12 bases in the middle. Several immunoSEQ 96-well plates shared each subset's DNA, each plate a replicate. For sorted subsets, roughly 210 ng DNA per replicate equaled roughly 29,000 T cell genomes. The data were produced by immunoSEQ multiplex PCR, yet TCRdb's version contains in-frame clones alone and is incomplete. The sample carries about 2.2 million clones, just over 90% recorded once. CD45RO-negative, CCR7-positively selected cells formed the naive CD8 fraction, excluding terminally differentiated effector memory CD45RA+ cells.

The genes are TRBV5-6 and TRBJ2-5; D could derive from TRBD1 or TRBD2 (5 bases each). This receptor was taken from a man younger than 30 in good health. Some clones in this sample may be carry-over from other donors' samples. Sequencing was carried out using naive CD8+ T cells from PBMCs. CDR3 protein: CASSLLGETQETQYF. The CDR3 DNA follows: TGTGCCAGCAGCTTGTTGGGGGAGACTCAAGAGACCCAGTACTTC.